This passage covers 11 T cell receptor beta chains from one sample sequenced in a study of cytomegalovirus exposure and HLA in healthy donors. Primers for the PCR totalled 60 Vbeta and 13 Jbeta. Method: immunoSEQ multiplex PCR; TCRdb's copy keeps in-frame clones and lacks some. In the table there are about 130,000 clones, around two thirds of which are singletons. The sample consisted of PBMCs. The receptors shown here come from a man between 18 and 29 years old in good health and CMV-seropositive.

The J gene is TRBJ2-5, the V gene TRBV19; 7 nucleotides match TRBD2. Germline assignment: CDR1 LNHDA and CDR2 SQIVND (reference sequence). The length of the CDR3 is 15 residues. V gave up 5 bases and J gave up 7 bases; unmatched junction bases: 13. CDR3 DNA: TGTGCCAGTAGTCCCTCAATAGCGGGCTTAGGGACCCAGTACTTC. This gives the protein CASSPSIAGLGTQYF.

The J gene is TRBJ2-1, the V gene TRBV29-1; unclear D gene. The germline V and J ends were trimmed by 5 bases and 0 bases, with 20 bases remaining between them. Germline values: CDR1 SQVTM, CDR2 ANQGSEA. The length of the CDR3 is 17 residues. The CDR3 is CSVYKAVLANSYNEQFF. The CDR3 nucleotides are TGCAGCGTTTACAAGGCGGTACTGGCGAACTCCTACAATGAGCAGTTCTTC.

This clone appeared once. The V and J genes are TRBV9 and TRBJ2-1; no reliable D call. Germline V gives CDR1 SGDLS, CDR2 YYNGEE. The V gene lost 0 bases and the J gene lost 10 bases, with 11 bases spanning the gap. The CDR3 totals 13 residues. The CDR3 bases are TGTGCCAGCAGCGTAGACGGTGAACGAGAGCAGTTCTTC. Translation: CASSVDGEREQFF.

This clone turned up a few times. The chain couples TRBV4-2 to TRBJ1-2, with 8 bases lining up with TRBD1. The CDR3 is 17 residues long. Germline V gives CDR1 LGHNA, CDR2 YNFKEQ. J was trimmed by 2 bases and V by 4 bases; bases with no gene match: 12. In DNA form, the CDR3 reads TGTGCCAGCAGCCGCGAAAACACAGGGGGAGCCAACTATGGCTACACCTTC. The encoded protein is CASSRENTGGANYGYTF.

The chain joins TRBV29-1 to TRBJ1-5; 7 bases map to TRBD1. Trimming removed 7 bases from V and 5 bases from J; junction bases left unmatched: 5. The CDR3 loop spans 12 amino acids. CDR1 is SQVTM and CDR2 is ANQGSEA in the germline V gene. The CDR3 reads CSAGTDHQPQHF. CDR3 sequence (DNA): TGCAGCGCTGGGACAGACCATCAGCCCCAGCATTTT.

The chain carries TRBV19 and TRBJ2-5; TRBD2 is a possible D gene (7 bases). Germline assignment: CDR1 LNHDA and CDR2 SQIVND (reference sequence). The germline V and J ends were trimmed by 5 bases and 5 bases, with 12 bases remaining between them. CDR3 length equals 13 residues. CDR3 DNA: TGTGCCAGTAGTCGGGGGGCAGGGGAGACCCAGTACTTC. Amino acid sequence: CASSRGAGETQYF. Full variable domain (remainder filled in from reference TRBV19 and TRBJ2-5): DGGITQSPKYLFRKEGQNVTLSCEQNLNHDAMYWYRQDPGQGLRLIYYSQIVNDFQKGDIAEGYSVSREKKESFPLTVTSAQKNPTAFYLCASSRGAGETQYFGPGTRLLVL.

In this sample, this clone turned up once. The rearrangement joins TRBV7-9 to TRBJ2-7; weak D call: TRBD2 (6 bases). Germline loops: CDR1 SEHNR, CDR2 FQNEAQ (reference sequence). The CDR3 is 16 amino acids. V shed 8 bases and J shed 0 bases, with 20 bases lying between them. The CDR3 sequence is CASGMRLEFGSYEQYF. CDR3 coding DNA: TGTGCCAGCGGCATGAGACTAGAGTTTGGCTCCTACGAGCAGTACTTC.

The chain recombines TRBV2 with TRBJ2-7, with D perhaps matching TRBD1 (6 bases). Germline V gives CDR1 SNHLY, CDR2 FYNNEI. This CDR3 is built from 13 residues. With 5 bases removed from V and 6 bases from J, the gap between germline ends came to 14 bases. CDR3 nucleotide sequence: TGTGCCAGCAGTAACAACCGGGACACCGAGCAGTACTTC. Amino acids: CASSNNRDTEQYF.

J is TRBJ2-7 and V is TRBV5-6; no clear D gene. The CDR3 covers 12 residues. Germline loops: CDR1 SGHDT, CDR2 YYEEEE. V gave up 4 bases and J gave up 3 bases, with 8 bases separating them. CDR3 DNA: TGTGCCAGCAGCCGCCTAGACTACGAGCAGTACTTC. Its protein is CASSRLDYEQYF.

The J gene is TRBJ2-7, the V gene TRBV29-1; 7 nucleotides line up with TRBD1. Germline values: CDR1 SQVTM, CDR2 ANQGSEA. The CDR3 extends over 12 amino acids. After removal of 7 bases from V and 0 bases from J, the junction contained 3 bases not matched to a gene. The CDR3 coding sequence is TGCAGCGGACGACAGGGCTCCTACGAGCAGTACTTC. This codes for CSGRQGSYEQYF.

This clone has just one count. V gene TRBV5-6 combines with J gene TRBJ2-1, with D unresolved. CDR1 is SGHDT, CDR2 YYEEEE, per germline. V gave up 4 bases and J gave up 0 bases, with 14 bases separating them. This CDR3 comprises 16 residues. The CDR3 sequence is CASSGYSSYSYNEQFF. The CDR3 DNA follows: TGTGCCAGCAGCGGCTATAGCAGCTACTCCTACAATGAGCAGTTCTTC.